These 29 T cell receptor beta chains came from one sample sequenced in a study of low-dose radiotherapy and immunotherapy resistance in tumors. Both TCRalpha and TCRbeta chains were reverse transcribed with V-gene-specific primers. The authors ran around 19 PCR cycles to amplify TCRs with a constant-region primer and V-primer adapter. MiXCR was run by TCRdb on the reads, yielding one entry per CDR3 protein. The repertoire holds roughly 76,000 distinct CDR3 sequences, approximately 19% seen once, with approximately 6% in the top ten. The time point is: before trial treatment. Sequenced material: PBMCs, taken before treatment. Receptors originate from a male donor with prostate cancer.

The sample holds many counts of this clonotype. This sequence joins TRBV29-1 and TRBJ1-4; 10 bases map to TRBD1. Germline CDR1 SQVTM, CDR2 ANQGSEA. V was clipped by 4 bases and J by 10 bases; unmatched bases: 9. This CDR3 contains 14 residues. The CDR3, as DNA: TGCAGCGTTGGGTGGGGACAGGGGCAAGGAAAACTGTTTTTT. It translates to CSVGWGQGQGKLFF. Drawing the rest from reference TRBV29-1 and TRBJ1-4, the complete variable domain is SAVISQKPSRDICQRGTSLTIQCQVDSQVTMMFWYRQQPGQSLTLIATANQGSEATYESGFVIDKFPISRPNLTFSTLTVSNMSPEDSSIYLCSVGWGQGQGKLFFGSGTQLSVL.

The sample holds many counts of this clonotype. V gene TRBV11-2 combines with J gene TRBJ2-1; 11 nucleotides align to TRBD2. With V trimmed by 6 bases and J by 3 bases, 7 bases remained unmatched. The CDR3 is 16 residues long. The germline V gene encodes CDR1 SGHAT and CDR2 FQNNGV. The CDR3 DNA sequence: TGTGCCAGCAGAACTCTAGCGGGAGGTCTCTACAATGAGCAGTTCTTC. Amino acid sequence: CASRTLAGGLYNEQFF.

The rearrangement links TRBV6-2 or TRBV6-3 to TRBJ1-5, with unresolved D. This CDR3 is built from 15 residues. The germline gives CDR1 MNHEY, CDR2 SVGEGT. The V end was cut by 2 bases, the J end by 4 bases, with 12 bases between. The CDR3: CASSYGGYPNQPQHF. The CDR3 nucleotides read TGTGCCAGCAGTTACGGAGGGTACCCAAATCAGCCCCAGCATTTT.

This clonotype was detected many times. The chain is built from TRBV7-2 and TRBJ2-5, with TRBD2 matching 13 bases. Looked up from germline, CDR1 is SGHTA and CDR2 is FQGNSA. The CDR3 is made up of 17 amino acids. The ends lost 5 bases at V and 7 bases at J; junction bases unmatched: 13. CDR3 sequence: CASSTTSGGAGIGTQYF. The CDR3 region has the DNA TGTGCCAGCAGCACAACTAGCGGGGGGGCAGGGATCGGGACCCAGTACTTC.

This clonotype has at least ten counts. The chain links TRBV6-6 to TRBJ2-5; D is ambiguous. The ends were cut back, 5 bases at V and 3 bases at J, with 13 bases in the middle. The V gene's germline CDR1 is MNHNY and CDR2 SVGAGI (reference sequence). The CDR3 totals 14 residues. The CDR3 reads CASSGGGVEETQYF. CDR3 coding DNA: TGTGCCAGCAGTGGCGGTGGGGTTGAAGAGACCCAGTACTTC.

This clonotype occurred a few times. The CDR3 is CASSLGGGQETQYF. Written as DNA, the CDR3 is TGCGCCAGCAGCCTGGGGGGAGGGCAAGAGACCCAGTACTTC. V gene TRBV5-1 combines with J gene TRBJ2-5, with TRBD2 matching over 7 bases. The germline CDR1 and CDR2 sequences are SGHRS and YFSETQ. V trimming: 4 bases; J trimming: 2 bases; junction bases outside the gene matches: 5. The CDR3 contains 14 residues.

In this sample, this clonotype turned up many times. The rearrangement uses TRBV7-9 and TRBJ1-2; TRBD1 agrees at 8 bases. Germline-derived CDR1 and CDR2 are SEHNR and FQNEAQ (reference sequence). The trim removed 5 bases at V and 5 bases at J, leaving 7 bases unmatched. CDR3 size: 14 residues. Written as DNA, the CDR3 is TGTGCCAGCAGCCGACCAGGACAGGGTTATGGCTACACCTTC. Translation gives CASSRPGQGYGYTF. The full variable domain, in which reference TRBV7-9 and TRBJ1-2 provide the parts outside the CDR3, is DTGVSQNPRHKITKRGQNVTFRCDPISEHNRLYWYRQTLGQGPEFLTYFQNEAQLEKSRLLSDRFSAERPKGSFSTLEIQRTEQGDSAMYLCASSRPGQGYGYTFGSGTRLTVV.

Notes on this clonotype: Being one base from a much bigger clone, this may be a read error. The rearrangement links TRBV5-5 to TRBJ2-7, with 9 bases aligning to TRBD1. The CDR3 runs 15 residues. CDR1 SGHKS and CDR2 YYEKEE come from the germline V gene (reference sequence). J lost 7 bases, V lost 4 bases, and 12 bases had no gene match. The CDR3 DNA reads as TGTGCCAGCAGCGGAACCGGGACAGGGATCTATGAGCAGTACTTC. Amino acids: CASSGTGTGIYEQYF.

This clonotype has at least ten counts. CDR3 amino acids: CASDGGKYTGELFF. The CDR3 DNA follows: TGTGCCAGCGACGGAGGGAAATACACCGGGGAGCTGTTTTTT. The rearrangement uses TRBV19 and TRBJ2-2; D may be TRBD2 (6 bases). CDR3 size: 14 residues. V gave up 9 bases and J gave up 3 bases, with 14 bases separating them. Germline V gives CDR1 LNHDA, CDR2 SQIVND (reference sequence).

In regard to this clonotype: This sequence may be a read error, since a much larger clone differs from it by one base. The chain has TRBV7-9 and TRBJ1-4, with 11 bases lining up with TRBD1. The CDR3 is made up of 16 amino acids. V lost 4 bases to trimming and J lost 8 bases; unmatched junction nucleotides: 9. Germline CDR1 and CDR2: SEHNR and FQNEAQ (reference sequence). As DNA, the CDR3 is TGTGCCAGCAGCTACCCCACGGGACAGGGGGGGGAAAAACTGTTTTTT. It yields the protein CASSYPTGQGGEKLFF.

The table lists this clonotype with many counts. The V call is TRBV7-2, the J call TRBJ1-6, with D possibly being TRBD1 (5 bases). This CDR3 region has 19 residues. Germline lookup yields CDR1 SGHTA and CDR2 FQGNSA. V was pared by 4 bases and J by 0 bases, with 19 bases between. The CDR3 sequence is CASSSSRGPGSSYNSPLHF. DNA of the CDR3: TGTGCCAGCAGCTCATCCCGGGGCCCAGGGAGCTCCTATAATTCACCCCTCCACTTT. Variable domain in full (rest from reference TRBV7-2 and TRBJ1-6): GAGVSQSPSNKVTEKGKDVELRCDPISGHTALYWYRQSLGQGLEFLIYFQGNSAPDKSGLPSDRFSAERTGGSVSTLTIQRTQQEDSAVYLCASSSSRGPGSSYNSPLHFGNGTRLTVT.

This clonotype was observed many times. V is TRBV29-1 and J is TRBJ1-2, with TRBD1 matching 7 bases. CDR3 length equals 13 residues. Germline V lookup: CDR1 SQVTM, CDR2 ANQGSEA. J gave up 4 bases and V 6 bases, and 8 bases lay outside the gene matches. The CDR3 protein is CSVRDSLIYGYTF. For the CDR3, the DNA is TGCAGCGTCCGGGACAGTTTGATCTATGGCTACACCTTC.

This clonotype was seen at least ten times. This chain uses TRBV19 with TRBJ2-1; D perhaps matches TRBD1 (5 bases). V was cut by 5 bases and J by 2 bases, with 7 bases left in between. The CDR3 is 13 amino acids. Germline loops: CDR1 LNHDA, CDR2 SQIVND (reference sequence). The CDR3 DNA is TGTGCCAGTAGTGTAGGGGCCTACAATGAGCAGTTCTTC. Translation gives CASSVGAYNEQFF. The full variable domain, its missing parts supplied by reference TRBV19 and TRBJ2-1, is DGGITQSPKYLFRKEGQNVTLSCEQNLNHDAMYWYRQDPGQGLRLIYYSQIVNDFQKGDIAEGYSVSREKKESFPLTVTSAQKNPTAFYLCASSVGAYNEQFFGPGTRLTVL.

This clonotype was seen ten or more times. V usage is TRBV7-2 and J usage is TRBJ2-2; D may be TRBD1 (7 bases). CDR1 and CDR2 (germline): SGHTA, FQGNSA. V was trimmed by 2 bases and J by 6 bases, leaving 19 bases between them. This CDR3 spans 17 amino acids. The CDR3 loop is CASSLSVSDRRAGELFF. CDR3 bases: TGTGCCAGCAGCTTATCGGTATCGGACAGGAGGGCCGGGGAGCTGTTTTTT.

At least ten counts were recorded for this clonotype. The V gene is TRBV7-9, the J gene TRBJ2-2; 12 nucleotides line up with TRBD1. With V trimmed by 5 bases and J by 7 bases, 8 bases remained unmatched. The CDR3 spans 16 residues. The germline CDR1 and CDR2 sequences are SEHNR and FQNEAQ (reference sequence). The CDR3 loop reads CASSPIWDRGHGELFF. The CDR3 nucleotides read TGTGCCAGCAGCCCCATTTGGGACAGGGGGCACGGGGAGCTGTTTTTT.

This clonotype has at least ten counts. This sequence joins TRBV19 and TRBJ1-6; D may be TRBD1 (5 bases). This CDR3 is built from 14 residues. From germline, CDR1 is LNHDA and CDR2 SQIVND (reference sequence). Trimming removed 3 bases at V and 9 bases at J, with 12 bases between. The CDR3 DNA is TGTGCCAGTAGTATCAGGGAGACGAGTTCACCCCTCCACTTT. Translation gives CASSIRETSSPLHF.

In this sample, this clonotype turned up many times. V and J are TRBV12-3 or TRBV12-4 and TRBJ2-1; 16 nucleotides agree with TRBD2. V was pared by 5 bases and J by 8 bases, with 6 bases of the junction left unmatched. CDR3 length: 16 residues. This CDR3 is CASSPPGLAGGYEQFF. In DNA form, the CDR3 reads TGTGCCAGCAGTCCCCCGGGACTAGCGGGAGGGTATGAGCAGTTCTTC.

In its sample, this clonotype was seen a few times. The V gene is TRBV5-5, the J gene TRBJ2-7; D might be TRBD1 (6 bases). Germline CDR1 and CDR2: SGHKS and YYEKEE (reference sequence). The germline V and J ends were trimmed by 3 bases and 0 bases, with 10 bases remaining between them. The CDR3 sequence is 14 residues long. The CDR3 spells CASSSGQPSYEQYF. The CDR3 bases are TGTGCCAGCAGCTCTGGACAGCCCTCCTACGAGCAGTACTTC.

The genes are TRBV28 and TRBJ1-1; 7 positions agree with TRBD1. V lost 1 base and J lost 3; bases outside the gene matches: 5. CDR1 is MDHEN, CDR2 SYDVKM, per germline. The length of the CDR3 is 15 residues. The CDR3 protein is CASSLSARGYTEAFF. In DNA form, the CDR3 reads TGTGCCAGCAGTTTATCGGCCAGGGGGTACACTGAAGCTTTCTTT. The complete variable domain, with remaining parts taken from reference TRBV28 and TRBJ1-1, reads DVKVTQSSRYLVKRTGEKVFLECVQDMDHENMFWYRQDPGLGLRLIYFSYDVKMKEKGDIPEGYSVSREKKERFSLILESASTNQTSMYLCASSLSARGYTEAFFGQGTRLTVV.

This clonotype was seen repeatedly, ten times or more. The rearrangement links TRBV19 to TRBJ1-5, with D possibly TRBD1 on 5 matching bases. Trimming removed 9 bases from V and 4 bases from J, with 19 bases in between. Germline lookup yields CDR1 LNHDA and CDR2 SQIVND (reference sequence). The CDR3 is 15 amino acids. The CDR3 spells CASRSGPGLNQPQHF. The CDR3 DNA follows: TGTGCCAGCCGTAGTGGCCCAGGGTTGAATCAGCCCCAGCATTTT. The full variable domain, with the rest looked up from reference TRBV19 and TRBJ1-5, is DGGITQSPKYLFRKEGQNVTLSCEQNLNHDAMYWYRQDPGQGLRLIYYSQIVNDFQKGDIAEGYSVSREKKESFPLTVTSAQKNPTAFYLCASRSGPGLNQPQHFGDGTRLSIL.

This clonotype came up many times. The chain is built from TRBV9 and TRBJ2-2; D is undetermined. The CDR3 extends over 14 amino acids. The V end was cut by 3 bases, the J end by 6 bases, with 12 bases between. Germline V gene data show CDR1 as SGDLS and CDR2 as YYNGEE. CDR3 nucleotides: TGTGCCAGCAGCGCTACGGTCGCGTCCGGGGAGCTGTTTTTT. Translated, it gives CASSATVASGELFF. Variable domain in full (rest from reference TRBV9 and TRBJ2-2): DSGVTQTPKHLITATGQRVTLRCSPRSGDLSVYWYQQSLDQGLQFLIQYYNGEERAKGNILERFSAQQFPDLHSELNLSSLELGDSALYFCASSATVASGELFFGEGSRLTVL.

This clonotype occurred many times. The rearrangement links TRBV29-1 to TRBJ2-3; 8 bases agree with TRBD2. J lost 3 bases, V lost 7 bases, and 9 bases had no gene match. This CDR3 is 14 amino acids long. Germline CDR1 reads SQVTM; CDR2 reads ANQGSEA. The CDR3 DNA follows: TGCAGCGCTTCCCGGGCGGGGGGAACAGATACGCAGTATTTT. Protein product: CSASRAGGTDTQYF.

The genes are TRBV28 and TRBJ2-1; D remains ambiguous. V gave up 3 bases and J gave up 7 bases, with 13 bases separating them. The CDR3 consists of 14 residues. The germline CDR1 and CDR2 sequences are MDHEN and SYDVKM. The CDR3 region is CASSFSSLGNEQFF. The CDR3 coding sequence is TGTGCCAGCAGTTTCTCTTCGCTGGGGAATGAGCAGTTCTTC.

This clonotype was seen at least ten times. V usage is TRBV3-1 and J usage is TRBJ2-7; no clear D gene. Trimming cost V 5 bases and J 0 bases, with 8 bases left between them. The length of the CDR3 is 13 residues. Germline V gene sequence: CDR1 LGHDT, CDR2 YNNKEL (reference sequence). This CDR3 reads CASSGTPSYEQYF. CDR3 DNA sequence: TGTGCCAGCAGCGGAACACCCTCCTACGAGCAGTACTTC.

This clonotype was found many times. The J gene is TRBJ2-5, the V gene TRBV20-1, with TRBD2 identical over 11 bases. V lost 1 base and J lost 1; bases outside the gene matches: 8. The CDR3 loop spans 17 amino acids. The germline CDR1 and CDR2 sequences are DFQATT and SNEGSKA (reference sequence). The DNA for the CDR3 is TGCAGTGCTAGAGGGATAGCGGGAGGGGGTTTCCAAGAGACCCAGTACTTC. It codes for CSARGIAGGGFQETQYF.

At least ten counts were recorded for this clonotype. The rearrangement joins TRBV29-1 to TRBJ2-3, with D hard to call. The germline CDR1 and CDR2 sequences are SQVTM and ANQGSEA. CDR3 size: 13 residues. V lost 4 bases and J lost 4, with 12 bases in between. The CDR3 DNA reads TGCAGCGTTGCCCGTTTTATGGCAGATACGCAGTATTTT. Protein: CSVARFMADTQYF.

This clonotype was counted at least ten times. CDR3 amino acids: CAISESGGPANYGYTF. CDR3 coding DNA: TGTGCCATCAGTGAGTCCGGGGGGCCCGCTAACTATGGCTACACCTTC. The chain is built from TRBV10-3 and TRBJ1-2; a possible D gene is TRBD1 (6 bases). The CDR3 runs 16 residues. Germline V gene sequence: CDR1 ENHRY, CDR2 SYGVKD. V lost 0 bases and J lost 0, with 11 bases in between.

As to this clonotype: This sequence is one base from a far larger clone and is likely a read error. This chain links TRBV7-3 with TRBJ2-7, with D tentatively TRBD1 or TRBD2 (6 bases each). Per the germline V gene, CDR1 is SGHTA and CDR2 is FQGTGA. The CDR3 totals 12 residues. For the CDR3, the DNA is TGTGCCAGCAGCTTTGTGGAACGGGGGCCAATTTTC. This gives the protein CASSFVERGPIF.

This clonotype was seen ten or more times. J is TRBJ2-2 and V is TRBV2; 8 bases agree with TRBD2. This CDR3 is built from 15 residues. From germline, CDR1 is SNHLY and CDR2 FYNNEI. V gave up 5 bases and J gave up 4 bases; unmatched junction bases: 6. CDR3 nucleotides: TGTGCCAGCAGTCGACGGACTAGCCGCACCGGGGAGCTGTTTTTT. Amino acid sequence: CASSRRTSRTGELFF.